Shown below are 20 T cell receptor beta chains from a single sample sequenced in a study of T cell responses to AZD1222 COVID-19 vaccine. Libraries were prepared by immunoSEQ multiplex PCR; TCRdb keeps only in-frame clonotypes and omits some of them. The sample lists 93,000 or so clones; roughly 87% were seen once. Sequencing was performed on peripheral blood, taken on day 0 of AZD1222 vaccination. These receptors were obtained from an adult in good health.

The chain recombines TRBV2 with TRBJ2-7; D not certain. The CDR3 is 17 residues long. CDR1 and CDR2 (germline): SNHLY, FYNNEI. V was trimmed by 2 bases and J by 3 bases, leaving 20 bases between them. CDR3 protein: CASSESPSPRFFYEQYF. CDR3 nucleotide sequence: TGTGCCAGCAGTGAATCTCCGTCCCCGCGCTTTTTCTACGAGCAGTACTTC.

CDR3 residues: CASSFSVNTEAFF. Here the CDR3 DNA reads TGTGCCAGCAGTTTTTCCGTGAACACTGAAGCTTTCTTT. J is TRBJ1-1 and V is TRBV12-3 or TRBV12-4; D uncertain. Trimming took 3 bases from V and 0 from J, leaving 5 bases between them. The CDR3 consists of 13 residues.

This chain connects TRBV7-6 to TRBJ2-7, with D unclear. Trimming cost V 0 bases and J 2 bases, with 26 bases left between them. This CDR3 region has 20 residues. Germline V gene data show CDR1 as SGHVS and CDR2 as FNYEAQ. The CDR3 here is CASSLANFAMVGAKPYEQYF. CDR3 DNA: TGTGCCAGCAGCTTAGCAAACTTCGCTATGGTGGGCGCCAAGCCCTACGAGCAGTACTTC.

The CDR3 nucleotides read TGTGCCAGCAGCCGGGACAGTCTCTACGAGCAGTACTTC. As protein: CASSRDSLYEQYF. This chain joins TRBV7-9 and TRBJ2-7; 7 nucleotides agree with TRBD1. This CDR3 is 13 amino acids long. J was trimmed by 3 bases and V by 5 bases; bases with no gene match: 4. Germline V lookup: CDR1 SEHNR, CDR2 FQNEAQ (reference sequence).

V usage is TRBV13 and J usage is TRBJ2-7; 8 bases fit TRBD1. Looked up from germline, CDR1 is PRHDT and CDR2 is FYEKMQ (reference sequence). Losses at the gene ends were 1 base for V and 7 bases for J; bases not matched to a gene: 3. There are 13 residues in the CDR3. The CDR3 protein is CASSLARGLEQYF. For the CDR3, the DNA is TGTGCCAGCAGCTTAGCCAGGGGGCTTGAGCAGTACTTC.

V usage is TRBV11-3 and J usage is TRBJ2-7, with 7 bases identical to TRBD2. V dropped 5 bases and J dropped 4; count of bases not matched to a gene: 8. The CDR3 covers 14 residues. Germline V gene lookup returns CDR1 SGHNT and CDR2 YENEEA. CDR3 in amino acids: CASSRGGQGYEQYF. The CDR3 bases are TGTGCCAGCAGCCGCGGGGGTCAGGGATACGAGCAGTACTTC.

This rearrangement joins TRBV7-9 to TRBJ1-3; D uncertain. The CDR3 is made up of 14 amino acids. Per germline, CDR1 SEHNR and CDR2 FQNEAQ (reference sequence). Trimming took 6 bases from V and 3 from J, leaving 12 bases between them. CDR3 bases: TGTGCCAGCAGTTCCGGACCTGGTGGAAACACCATATATTTT. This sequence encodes CASSSGPGGNTIYF.

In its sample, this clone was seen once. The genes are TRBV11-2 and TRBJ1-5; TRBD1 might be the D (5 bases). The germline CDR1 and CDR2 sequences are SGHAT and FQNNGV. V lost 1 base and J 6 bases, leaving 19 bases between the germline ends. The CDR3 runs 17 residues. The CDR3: CASSLAGEAADSQPQHF. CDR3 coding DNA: TGTGCCAGCAGCTTAGCCGGGGAGGCGGCAGACAGTCAGCCCCAGCATTTT.

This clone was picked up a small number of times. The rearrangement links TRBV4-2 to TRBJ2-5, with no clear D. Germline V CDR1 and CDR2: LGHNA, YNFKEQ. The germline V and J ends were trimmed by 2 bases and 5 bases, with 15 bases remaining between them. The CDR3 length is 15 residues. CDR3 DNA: TGTGCCAGCAGCCAACTACGCGGTAGTGGGGAGACCCAGTACTTC. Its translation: CASSQLRGSGETQYF.

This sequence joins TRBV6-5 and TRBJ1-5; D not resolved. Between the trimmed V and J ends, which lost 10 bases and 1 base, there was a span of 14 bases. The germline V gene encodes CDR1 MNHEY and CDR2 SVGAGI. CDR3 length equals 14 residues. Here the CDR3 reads CATVQSRSNQPQHF. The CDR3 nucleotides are TGTGCCACAGTGCAGTCCAGGAGCAATCAGCCCCAGCATTTT.

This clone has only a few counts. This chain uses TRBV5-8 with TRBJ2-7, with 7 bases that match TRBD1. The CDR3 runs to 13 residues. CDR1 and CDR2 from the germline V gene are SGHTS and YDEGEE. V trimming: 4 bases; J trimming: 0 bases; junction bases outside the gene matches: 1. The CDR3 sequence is CASSGDSSYEQYF. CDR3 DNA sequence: TGTGCCAGCAGCGGGGACAGCTCCTACGAGCAGTACTTC.

The CDR3, as DNA: TGTGCCAGCAGCTTATTAACTTGGGTCAACGTCCTGACTTTC. Amino acids: CASSLLTWVNVLTF. The chain recombines TRBV7-2 with TRBJ2-6; the D is unclear. The germline V and J ends were trimmed by 2 bases and 9 bases, with 11 bases remaining between them. The germline V gene has CDR1 SGHTA and CDR2 FQGNSA. The CDR3 runs 14 residues.

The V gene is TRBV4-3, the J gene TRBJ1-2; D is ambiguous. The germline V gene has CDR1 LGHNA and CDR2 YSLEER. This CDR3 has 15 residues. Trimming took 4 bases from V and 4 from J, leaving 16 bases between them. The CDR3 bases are TGCGCCAGCAGCCCACGCGGCCTCAGCACCTATGGCTACACCTTC. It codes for CASSPRGLSTYGYTF.

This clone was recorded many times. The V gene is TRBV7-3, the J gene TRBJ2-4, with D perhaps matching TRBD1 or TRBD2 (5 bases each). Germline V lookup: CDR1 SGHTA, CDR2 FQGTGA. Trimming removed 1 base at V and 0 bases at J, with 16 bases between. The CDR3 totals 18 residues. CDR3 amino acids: CASSLSGEQGRAKNIQYF. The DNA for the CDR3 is TGTGCCAGCAGCTTAAGTGGTGAGCAGGGACGAGCCAAAAACATTCAGTACTTC.

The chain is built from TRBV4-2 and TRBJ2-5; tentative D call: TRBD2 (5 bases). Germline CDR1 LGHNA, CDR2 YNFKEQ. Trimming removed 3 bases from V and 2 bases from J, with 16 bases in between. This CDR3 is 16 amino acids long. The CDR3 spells CASSQFGGGRQETQYF. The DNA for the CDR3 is TGTGCCAGCAGCCAGTTCGGCGGAGGCAGGCAAGAGACCCAGTACTTC.

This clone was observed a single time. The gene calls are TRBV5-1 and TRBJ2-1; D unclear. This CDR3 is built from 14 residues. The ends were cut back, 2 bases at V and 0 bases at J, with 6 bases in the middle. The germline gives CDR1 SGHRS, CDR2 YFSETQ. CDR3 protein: CASSLQSSYNEQFF. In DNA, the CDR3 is TGCGCCAGCAGCTTACAGAGCTCCTACAATGAGCAGTTCTTC. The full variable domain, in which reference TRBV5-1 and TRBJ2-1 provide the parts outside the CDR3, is KAGVTQTPRYLIKTRGQQVTLSCSPISGHRSVSWYQQTPGQGLQFLFEYFSETQRNKGNFPGRFSGRQFSNSRSEMNVSTLELGDSALYLCASSLQSSYNEQFFGPGTRLTVL.

The CDR3 is CASSGTGGEDYGYTF. The DNA of the CDR3 is TGTGCCAGCAGCGGAACAGGGGGCGAGGACTATGGCTACACCTTC. The genes are TRBV5-4 and TRBJ1-2; 9 nucleotides line up with TRBD1. CDR1 and CDR2 from the germline V gene are SGHNT and YYREEE (reference sequence). The CDR3 extends over 15 amino acids. V was clipped by 4 bases and J by 3 bases; unmatched bases: 7.

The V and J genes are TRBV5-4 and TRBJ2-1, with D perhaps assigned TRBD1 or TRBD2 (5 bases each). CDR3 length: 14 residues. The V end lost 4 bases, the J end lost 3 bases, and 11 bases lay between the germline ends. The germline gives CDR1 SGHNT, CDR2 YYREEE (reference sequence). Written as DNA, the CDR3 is TGTGCCAGCAGCGTGTGGGGGAACTACAATGAGCAGTTCTTC. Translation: CASSVWGNYNEQFF.

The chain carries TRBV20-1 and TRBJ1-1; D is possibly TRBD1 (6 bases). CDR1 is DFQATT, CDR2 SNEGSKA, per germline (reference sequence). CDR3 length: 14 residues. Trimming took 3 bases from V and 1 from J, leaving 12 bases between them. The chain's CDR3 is CSASDRMGNTEAFF. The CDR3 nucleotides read TGCAGTGCTAGTGACAGGATGGGGAACACTGAAGCTTTCTTT.

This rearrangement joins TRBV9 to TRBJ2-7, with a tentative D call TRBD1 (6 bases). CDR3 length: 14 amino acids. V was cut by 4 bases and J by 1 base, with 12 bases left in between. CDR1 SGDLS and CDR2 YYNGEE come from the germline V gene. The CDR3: CASSQGPGSYEQYF. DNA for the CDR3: TGTGCCAGCAGCCAGGGGCCAGGATCCTACGAGCAGTACTTC.